This entry is about one T cell receptor (beta chain). This CDR3 comprises 13 residues. The germline V gene encodes CDR1 MNHEY and CDR2 SVGAGI. The germline V and J ends were trimmed by 6 bases and 3 bases, with 12 bases remaining between them. The data belong to a study of OX40 agonist ivuxolimab in advanced cancers. About the research overall: Patients' therapy was ivuxolimab, an antibody that acts as an agonist of OX40 (CD134). Those enrolled were roughly 85% male, with a mean age of around 55 years and ages from about 20 to 79.

Blood samples were obtained at baseline, cycle 4 day 1, and cycle 7 day 1. Libraries were prepared by immunoSEQ multiplex PCR; TCRdb keeps only in-frame clonotypes and omits some of them. The sample has 30,000 to 40,000 clones; 88% are singletons. The sample consisted of CD4+ or CD8+ T cells sorted from blood, taken in a trial of the OX40 agonist ivuxolimab. The chain uses TRBV6-5 and TRBJ2-7; a possible D gene is TRBD1 (6 bases). The sequence was obtained from an adult with an advanced solid tumor such as melanoma, head and neck, liver or kidney cancer. CDR3 sequence reads: CASRAWTDYEQYF. The CDR3 DNA sequence: TGTGCCAGCAGGGCTTGGACAGACTACGAGCAGTACTTC.